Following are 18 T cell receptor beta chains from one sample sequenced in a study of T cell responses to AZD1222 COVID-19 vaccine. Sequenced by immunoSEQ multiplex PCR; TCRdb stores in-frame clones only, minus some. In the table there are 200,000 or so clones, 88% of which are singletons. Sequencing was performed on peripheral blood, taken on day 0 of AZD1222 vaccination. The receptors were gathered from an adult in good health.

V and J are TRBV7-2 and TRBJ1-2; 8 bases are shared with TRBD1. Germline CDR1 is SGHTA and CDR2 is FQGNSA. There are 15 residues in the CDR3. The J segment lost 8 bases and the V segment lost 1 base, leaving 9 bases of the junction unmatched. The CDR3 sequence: CASSLDRGGTRGYTF. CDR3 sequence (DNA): TGTGCCAGCAGCTTAGACAGGGGGGGCACTAGAGGCTACACCTTC.

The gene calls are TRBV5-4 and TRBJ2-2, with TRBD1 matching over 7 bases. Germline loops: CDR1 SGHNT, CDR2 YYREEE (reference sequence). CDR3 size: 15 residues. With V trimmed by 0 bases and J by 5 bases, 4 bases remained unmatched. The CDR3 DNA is TGTGCCAGCAGCTTGGAGGGGGCAGAGACCGGGGAGCTGTTTTTT. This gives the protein CASSLEGAETGELFF.

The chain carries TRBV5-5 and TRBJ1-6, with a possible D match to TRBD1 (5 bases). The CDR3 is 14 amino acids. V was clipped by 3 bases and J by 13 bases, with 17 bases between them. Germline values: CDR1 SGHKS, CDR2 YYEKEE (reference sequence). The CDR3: CASSSRDGRNPLHF. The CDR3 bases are TGTGCCAGCAGCTCCCGGGACGGACGAAATCCCCTCCACTTT.

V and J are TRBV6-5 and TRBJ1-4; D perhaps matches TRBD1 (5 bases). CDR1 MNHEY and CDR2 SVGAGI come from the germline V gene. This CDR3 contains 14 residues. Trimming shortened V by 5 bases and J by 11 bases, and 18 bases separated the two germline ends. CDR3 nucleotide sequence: TGTGCCAGCAGTCCAAGGGGAGACAGCCCCAAACTGTTTTTT. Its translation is CASSPRGDSPKLFF.

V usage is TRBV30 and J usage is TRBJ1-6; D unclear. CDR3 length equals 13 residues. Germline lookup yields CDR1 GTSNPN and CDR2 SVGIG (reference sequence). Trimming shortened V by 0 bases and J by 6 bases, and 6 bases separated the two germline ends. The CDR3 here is CAWSVPGNSPLHF. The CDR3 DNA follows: TGTGCCTGGAGTGTACCTGGTAATTCACCCCTCCACTTT.

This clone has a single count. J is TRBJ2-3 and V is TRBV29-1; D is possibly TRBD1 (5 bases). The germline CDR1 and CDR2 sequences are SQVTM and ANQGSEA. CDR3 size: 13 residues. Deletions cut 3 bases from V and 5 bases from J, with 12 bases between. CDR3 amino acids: CSVDGVTGDTQYF. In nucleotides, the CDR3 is TGCAGCGTTGATGGTGTCACAGGAGATACGCAGTATTTT.

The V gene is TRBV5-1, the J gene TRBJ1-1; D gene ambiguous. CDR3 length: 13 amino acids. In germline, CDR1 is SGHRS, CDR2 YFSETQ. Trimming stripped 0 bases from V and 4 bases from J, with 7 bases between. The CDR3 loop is CASSLGGPTEAFF. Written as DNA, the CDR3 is TGCGCCAGCAGCTTGGGGGGTCCCACTGAAGCTTTCTTT.

Written as DNA, the CDR3 is TGCGCCAGCAGCCAGCTCGGTCTGATCAACAGGGATGAGCAGTTCTTC. Its protein product is CASSQLGLINRDEQFF. The chain carries TRBV4-1 and TRBJ2-1, with a tentative D call TRBD1 (6 bases). Deletions cut 3 bases from V and 8 bases from J, with 20 bases between. This CDR3 contains 16 residues. Germline V gives CDR1 MGHRA, CDR2 YSYEKL.

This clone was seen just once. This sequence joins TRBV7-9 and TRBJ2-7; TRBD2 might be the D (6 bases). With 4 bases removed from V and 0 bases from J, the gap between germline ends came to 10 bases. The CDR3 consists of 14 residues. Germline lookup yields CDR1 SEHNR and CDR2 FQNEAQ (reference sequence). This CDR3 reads CASSYRTNSYEQYF. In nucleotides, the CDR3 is TGTGCCAGCAGCTACCGGACTAACTCCTACGAGCAGTACTTC.

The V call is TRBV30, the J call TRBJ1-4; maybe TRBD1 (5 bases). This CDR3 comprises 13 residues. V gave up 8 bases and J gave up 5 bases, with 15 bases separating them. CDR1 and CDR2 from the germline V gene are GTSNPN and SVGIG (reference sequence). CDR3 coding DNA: TGTGCCGGACGGACATTCCAGAATGAAAAACTGTTTTTT. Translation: CAGRTFQNEKLFF. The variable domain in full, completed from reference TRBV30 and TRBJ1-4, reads SQTIHQWPATLVQPVGSPLSLECTVEGTSNPNLYWYRQAAGRGLQLLFYSVGIGQISSEVPQNLSASRPQDRQFILSSKKLLLSDSGFYLCAGRTFQNEKLFFGSGTQLSVL.

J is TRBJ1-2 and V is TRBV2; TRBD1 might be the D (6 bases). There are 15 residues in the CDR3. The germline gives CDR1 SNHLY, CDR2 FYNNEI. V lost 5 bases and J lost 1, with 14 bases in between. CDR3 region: CASSPRTAGNYGYTF. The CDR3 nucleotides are TGTGCCAGCAGTCCTCGGACAGCGGGTAACTATGGCTACACCTTC.

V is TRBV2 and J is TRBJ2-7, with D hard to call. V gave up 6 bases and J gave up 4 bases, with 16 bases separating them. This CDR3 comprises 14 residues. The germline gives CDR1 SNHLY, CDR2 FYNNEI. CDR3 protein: CASSYGTPGYEQYF. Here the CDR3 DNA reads TGTGCCAGCAGCTATGGAACTCCCGGGTACGAGCAGTACTTC.

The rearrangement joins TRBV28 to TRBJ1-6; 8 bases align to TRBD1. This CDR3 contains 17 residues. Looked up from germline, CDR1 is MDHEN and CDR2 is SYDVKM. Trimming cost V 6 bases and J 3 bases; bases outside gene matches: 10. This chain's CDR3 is CASRRSFGQGYNSPLHF. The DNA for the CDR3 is TGTGCCAGCAGGCGATCCTTCGGACAGGGCTATAATTCACCCCTCCACTTT.

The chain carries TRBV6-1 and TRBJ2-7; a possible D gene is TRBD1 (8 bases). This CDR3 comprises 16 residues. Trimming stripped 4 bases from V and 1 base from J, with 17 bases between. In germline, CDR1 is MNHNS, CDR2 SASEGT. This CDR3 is CASSGPTGGGSYEQYF. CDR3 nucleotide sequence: TGTGCCAGCAGTGGGCCAACAGGGGGGGGTTCCTACGAGCAGTACTTC.

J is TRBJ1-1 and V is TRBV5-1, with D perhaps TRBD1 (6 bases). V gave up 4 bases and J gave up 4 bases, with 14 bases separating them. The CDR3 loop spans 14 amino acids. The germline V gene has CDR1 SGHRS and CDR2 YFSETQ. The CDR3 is CASSRGGASTEAFF. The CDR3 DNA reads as TGCGCCAGCAGCCGCGGGGGGGCGAGCACTGAAGCTTTCTTT.

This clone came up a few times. CDR3 sequence (DNA): TGTGCCAGCTCACCCGGGGCCAACTACGAGCAGTACTTC. As protein: CASSPGANYEQYF. The rearrangement joins TRBV18 to TRBJ2-7; either TRBD1 or TRBD2 may fit D (5 bases each). The CDR3 is 13 residues long. Looked up from germline, CDR1 is KGHSH and CDR2 is LQKENI. V lost 3 bases and J 3 bases, leaving 9 bases between the germline ends.

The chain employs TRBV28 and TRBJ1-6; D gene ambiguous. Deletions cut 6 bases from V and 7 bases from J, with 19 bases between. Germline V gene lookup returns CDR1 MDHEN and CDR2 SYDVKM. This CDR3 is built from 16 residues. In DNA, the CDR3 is TGTGCCAGCAGACTTTCCCCCGGGAGAACAAATTCACCCCTCCACTTT. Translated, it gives CASRLSPGRTNSPLHF.

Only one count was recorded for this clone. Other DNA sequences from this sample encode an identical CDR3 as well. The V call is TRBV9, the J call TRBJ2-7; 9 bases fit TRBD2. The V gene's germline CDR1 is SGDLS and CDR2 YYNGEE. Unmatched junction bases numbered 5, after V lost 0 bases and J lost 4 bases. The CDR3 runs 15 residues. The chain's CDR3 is CASSVGASGVYEQYF. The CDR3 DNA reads TGTGCCAGCAGCGTAGGGGCTAGCGGGGTATACGAGCAGTACTTC.